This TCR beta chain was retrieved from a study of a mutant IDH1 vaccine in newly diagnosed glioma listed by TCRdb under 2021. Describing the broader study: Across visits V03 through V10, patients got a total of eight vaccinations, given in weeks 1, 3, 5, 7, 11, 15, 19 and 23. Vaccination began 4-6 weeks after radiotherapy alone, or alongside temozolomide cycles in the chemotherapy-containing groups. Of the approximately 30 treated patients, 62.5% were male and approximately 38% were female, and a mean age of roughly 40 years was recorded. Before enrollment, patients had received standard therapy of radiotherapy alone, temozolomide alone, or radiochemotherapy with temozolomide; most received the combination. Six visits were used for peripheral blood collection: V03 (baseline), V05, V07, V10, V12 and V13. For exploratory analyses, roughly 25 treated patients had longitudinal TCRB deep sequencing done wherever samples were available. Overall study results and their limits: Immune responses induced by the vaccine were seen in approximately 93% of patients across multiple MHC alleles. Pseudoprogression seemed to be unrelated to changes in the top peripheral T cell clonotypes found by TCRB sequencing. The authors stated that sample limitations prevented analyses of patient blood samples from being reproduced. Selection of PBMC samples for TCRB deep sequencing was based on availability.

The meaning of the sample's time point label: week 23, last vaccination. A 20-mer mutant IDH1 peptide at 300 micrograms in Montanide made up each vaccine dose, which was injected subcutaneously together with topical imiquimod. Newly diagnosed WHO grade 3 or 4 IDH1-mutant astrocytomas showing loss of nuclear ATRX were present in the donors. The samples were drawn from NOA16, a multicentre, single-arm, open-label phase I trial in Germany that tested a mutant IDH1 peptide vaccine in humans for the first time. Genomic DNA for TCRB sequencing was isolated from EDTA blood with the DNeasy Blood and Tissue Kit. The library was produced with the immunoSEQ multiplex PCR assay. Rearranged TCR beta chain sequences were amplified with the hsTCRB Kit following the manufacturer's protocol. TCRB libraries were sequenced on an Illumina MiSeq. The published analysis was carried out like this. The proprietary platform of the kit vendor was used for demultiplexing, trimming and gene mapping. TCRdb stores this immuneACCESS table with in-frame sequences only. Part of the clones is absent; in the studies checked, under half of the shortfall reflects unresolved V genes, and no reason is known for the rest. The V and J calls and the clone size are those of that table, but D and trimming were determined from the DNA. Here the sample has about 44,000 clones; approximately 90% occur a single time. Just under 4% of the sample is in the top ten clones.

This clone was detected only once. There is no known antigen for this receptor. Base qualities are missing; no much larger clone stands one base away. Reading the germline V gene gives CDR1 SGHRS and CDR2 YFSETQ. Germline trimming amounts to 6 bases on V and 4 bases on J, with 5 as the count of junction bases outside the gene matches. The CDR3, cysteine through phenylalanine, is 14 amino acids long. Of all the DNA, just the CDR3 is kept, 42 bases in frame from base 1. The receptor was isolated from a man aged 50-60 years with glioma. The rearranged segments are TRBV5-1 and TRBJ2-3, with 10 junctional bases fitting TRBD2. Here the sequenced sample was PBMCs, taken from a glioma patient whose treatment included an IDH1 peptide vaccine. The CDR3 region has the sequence CASNLGTSADTQYF. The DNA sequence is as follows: TGCGCCAGCAACCTTGGGACTAGCGCAGATACGCAGTATTTT.